This T cell receptor beta chain was documented in a study of shared clonotypes between healthy human individuals. The CDR3 runs to 13 residues. Germline assignment: CDR1 MGHRA and CDR2 YSYEKL. V was trimmed by 3 bases and J by 5 bases, leaving 11 bases between them. Repertoires were generated with immunoSEQ multiplex PCR, while TCRdb's copy carries only in-frame clones and drops some. The sample records approximately 810,000 clones, 90% to 95% being singletons. CD45RO-negative, CCR7-selected cells formed the naive CD8 fraction, which excluded terminally differentiated effector memory CD45RA+ cells. The receptor comes from a man aged 25-45 years in good health. The source material was naive CD8+ T cells sorted from blood. The J gene is TRBJ2-7, the V gene TRBV4-1; D unclear. The CDR3 DNA reads as TGCGCCAGCAGCCAGCCGGACGGAAACGAGCAGTACTTC. Translated: CASSQPDGNEQYF.